The rows below give T cell receptor beta chains drawn from one sample of a study of cytomegalovirus exposure and HLA in healthy donors. Some clones are missing from TCRdb's copy, which holds only in-frame ones; the method was immunoSEQ multiplex PCR. The table includes 95,000 to 100,000 clones, roughly a tenth detected once. Sequenced: PBMCs. Receptors were obtained from a man aged 50-60 years in good health and CMV-seropositive. The CDR3 runs from the conserved cysteine through the conserved F or W. A D gene is named only where the DNA matches it firmly. For some rows the clone size is stated as once, few or many, or as a class when expanded; others skip it.

>TRBJ2-7|TRBV28|.|.
TGTGCCAGCAGTTCTCGGGGGGCCTCGATGGACGAGCAGTACTTC
CASSSRGASMDEQYF
>TRBJ1-3|TRBV19|few|.
TGTGCCAGTACCCCCAACTCTGGAAACACCATATATTTT
CASTPNSGNTIYF
>TRBJ1-2|TRBV5-8|few|.
TGTGCCAGCAGCCTTTACAGGGCTAGCTATGGCTACACCTTC
CASSLYRASYGYTF
>TRBJ1-1|TRBV19|few|TRBD1
TGTGCCAGTAGCGAAACGGGACAGGGGAACACTGAAGCTTTCTTT
CASSETGQGNTEAFF
>TRBJ2-2|TRBV12-5|many|.
TGTGCTAGTGGTTTGACATTGTCAGGGTCCGGGGAGCTGTTTTTT
CASGLTLSGSGELFF
>TRBJ2-5|TRBV27|.|.
TGTGCCAGCAGTTTAAAGCGGAGCCCTACTGAGCAGTACTTC
CASSLKRSPTEQYF
>TRBJ1-2|TRBV10-2|.|.
TGCGCCAGCAGTGATACAATACTACAGGGTAGCAATGGCTACACCTTC
CASSDTILQGSNGYTF
>TRBJ2-2|TRBV19|.|.
TGTGCCAGTAGTATCAACCCCCCTAATGCCGGGGAGCTGTTTTTT
CASSINPPNAGELFF
>TRBJ1-2|TRBV6-1|few|.
TGTGCCAGCCGGTGGGGGGACGGGATTCTTGGCTACACCTTC
CASRWGDGILGYTF
>TRBJ1-1|TRBV5-1|.|TRBD1
TGCGCCAGCAGCTTGACAGGGGAGAACACTGAAGCTTTCTTT
CASSLTGENTEAFF
>TRBJ2-1|TRBV11-2|.|TRBD2
TGTGCCAGCAGCTTCGCCGGGACTAGCGGTTTGGATGAGCAGTTCTTC
CASSFAGTSGLDEQFF
>TRBJ2-7|TRBV28|.|.
TGTGCCAGCAGCGTCCCGGGAGTAACCTACGAGCAGTACTTC
CASSVPGVTYEQYF
>TRBJ1-1|TRBV19|.|.
TGTGCCAGTAGTACCCCGGAGTACACTGAAGCTTTCTTT
CASSTPEYTEAFF
>TRBJ2-7|TRBV28|few|.
TGTGCCAGCCGTCTACCGGGACTCACCTACGAGCAGTACTTC
CASRLPGLTYEQYF
>TRBJ2-5|TRBV19|.|TRBD2
TGTGCCAGTTCGGGACTAGCGGGAGGGGGTGGGGAGACCCAGTACTTC
CASSGLAGGGGETQYF
>TRBJ1-3|TRBV28|.|.
TGTGCCAGCAGCACCGGGACAACCGCTGGCAACACCATATATTTT
CASSTGTTAGNTIYF
>TRBJ2-4|TRBV15|many|.
TGTGCCACCAGCGTCCTAGCCAAAAACATTCAGTACTTC
CATSVLAKNIQYF